This T cell receptor (beta chain) was obtained from a study of blood T cell repertoires in COVID-19. On the study more broadly: Acute-phase and convalescent COVID-19 samples originated in the United States, Italy and Spain.

A single count supports this clone. CDR3 size: 15 residues. The V segment lost 5 bases and the J segment 1 base; nucleotides outside the gene matches: 5. Germline assignment: CDR1 SGHAT and CDR2 FQNNGV. Clinical history as reported by participants underpinned cohort assignment. As processed by the authors: Reference gene primer amplification in the assay estimated nucleated cell counts. Clones were sequenced by immunoSEQ multiplex PCR, and TCRdb holds only the in-frame ones, with some missing. V, J and clone size were drawn from that table, and D and trimming were deduced from the DNA. The sample lists some 200,000 clones, about 80% occurring once.

The gene calls are TRBV11-2 and TRBJ1-3; 7 bases map to TRBD1. Source material: PBMCs or T cells enriched from blood (not recorded which). This clonotype was obtained from a woman between 40 and 50 years old with acute COVID-19. The CDR3 region has the DNA TGTGCCAGCAGCAGGGCGGACAGGTCTGGAAACACCATATATTTT. Protein: CASSRADRSGNTIYF. Supplemented by reference TRBV11-2 and TRBJ1-3, the full variable domain reads EAGVAQSPRYKIIEKRQSVAFWCNPISGHATLYWYQQILGQGPKLLIQFQNNGVVDDSQLPKDRFSAERLKGVDSTLKIQPAKLEDSAVYLCASSRADRSGNTIYFGEGSWLTVV.